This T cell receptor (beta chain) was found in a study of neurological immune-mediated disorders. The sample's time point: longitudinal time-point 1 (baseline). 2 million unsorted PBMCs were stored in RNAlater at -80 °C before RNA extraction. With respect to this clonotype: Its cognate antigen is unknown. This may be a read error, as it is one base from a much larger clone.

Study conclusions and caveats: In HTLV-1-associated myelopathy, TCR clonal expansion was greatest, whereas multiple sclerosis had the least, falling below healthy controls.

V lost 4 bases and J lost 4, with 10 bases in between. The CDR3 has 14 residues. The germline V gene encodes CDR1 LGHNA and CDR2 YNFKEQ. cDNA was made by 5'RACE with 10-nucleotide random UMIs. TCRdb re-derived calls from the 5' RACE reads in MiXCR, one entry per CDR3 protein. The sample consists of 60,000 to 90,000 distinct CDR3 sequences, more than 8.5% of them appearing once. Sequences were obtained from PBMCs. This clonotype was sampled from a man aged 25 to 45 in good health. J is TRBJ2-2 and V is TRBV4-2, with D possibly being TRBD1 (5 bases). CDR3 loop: CASSLQGLTGELFF. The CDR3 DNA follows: TGTGCCAGCAGCCTCCAGGGTCTCACCGGGGAGCTGTTTTTT.